This TCR beta chain stems from a study of blood T cell repertoires in COVID-19. Study-level background: Acute-phase and convalescent COVID-19 samples originated in the United States, Italy and Spain. T cells, B-cell-depleted T cells, or PBMCs supplied cDNA or gDNA.

Original data processing: How many nucleated cells were present was estimated from reference gene primer amplification. Repertoires were generated with immunoSEQ multiplex PCR, while TCRdb's copy carries only in-frame clones and drops some. That table gives V, J and clone size, and the DNA gave D and trimming. The table includes under 110,000 clones, around 84% detected once. The CDR3 covers 13 residues. V lost 2 bases to trimming and J lost 5 bases, with 10 bases between them. The germline V gene encodes CDR1 GTSNPN and CDR2 SVGIG (reference sequence). This clone has only a few counts. The sequenced material came from peripheral blood. The chain is built from TRBV30 and TRBJ1-5; D remains ambiguous. This TCR derives from a woman aged 70-85 years with active or convalescent COVID-19. DNA for the CDR3: TGTGCCTGGAGTCCAATGAGGGATCAGCCCCAGCATTTT. Translating gives CAWSPMRDQPQHF.